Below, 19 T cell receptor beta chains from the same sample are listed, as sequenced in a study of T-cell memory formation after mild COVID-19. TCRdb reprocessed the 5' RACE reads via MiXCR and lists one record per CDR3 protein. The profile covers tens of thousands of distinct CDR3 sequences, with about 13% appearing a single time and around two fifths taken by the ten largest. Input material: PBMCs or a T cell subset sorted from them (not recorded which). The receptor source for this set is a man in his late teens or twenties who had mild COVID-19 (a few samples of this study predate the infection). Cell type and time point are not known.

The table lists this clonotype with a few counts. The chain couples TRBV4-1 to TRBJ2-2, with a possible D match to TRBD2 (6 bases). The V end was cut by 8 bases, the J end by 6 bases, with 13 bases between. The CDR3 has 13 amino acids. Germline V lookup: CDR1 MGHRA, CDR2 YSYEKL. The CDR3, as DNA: TGCGCCAGCGCCGGCGGGGTCCCCGGGGAGCTGTTTTTT. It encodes CASAGGVPGELFF.

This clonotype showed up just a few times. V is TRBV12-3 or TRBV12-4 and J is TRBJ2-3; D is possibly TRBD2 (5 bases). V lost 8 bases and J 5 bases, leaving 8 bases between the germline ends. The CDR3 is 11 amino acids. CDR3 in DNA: TGTGCCAGCGGAGGAGGAGATACGCAGTATTTT. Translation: CASGGGDTQYF.

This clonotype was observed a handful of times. The CDR3 spells CASSPAYGHGNEKLFF. In DNA form, the CDR3 reads TGTGCCAGCAGTCCCGCGTATGGACACGGGAATGAAAAACTGTTTTTT. V gene TRBV12-3 or TRBV12-4 combines with J gene TRBJ1-4; possible D gene TRBD1, 5 bases. The CDR3 consists of 16 residues. Trimming shortened V by 5 bases and J by 5 bases, and 18 bases separated the two germline ends.

CDR3 region: CATREGQAANEKLFF. CDR3 nucleotide sequence: TGTGCCACCAGAGAGGGGCAGGCGGCTAATGAAAAACTGTTTTTT. The chain couples TRBV2 to TRBJ1-4, with D tentatively TRBD1 (5 bases). This CDR3 has 15 residues. V lost 10 bases, J lost 3 bases, and 18 bases lay in between. Germline values: CDR1 SNHLY, CDR2 FYNNEI.

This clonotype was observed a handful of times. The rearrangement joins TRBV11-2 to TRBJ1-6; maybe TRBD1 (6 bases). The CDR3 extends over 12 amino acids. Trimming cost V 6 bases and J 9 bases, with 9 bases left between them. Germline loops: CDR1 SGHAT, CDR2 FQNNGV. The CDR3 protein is CASRDSRSPLHF. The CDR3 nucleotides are TGTGCCAGCAGGGACAGTCGTTCACCCCTCCACTTT. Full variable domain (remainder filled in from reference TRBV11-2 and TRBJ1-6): EAGVAQSPRYKIIEKRQSVAFWCNPISGHATLYWYQQILGQGPKLLIQFQNNGVVDDSQLPKDRFSAERLKGVDSTLKIQPAKLEDSAVYLCASRDSRSPLHFGNGTRLTVT.

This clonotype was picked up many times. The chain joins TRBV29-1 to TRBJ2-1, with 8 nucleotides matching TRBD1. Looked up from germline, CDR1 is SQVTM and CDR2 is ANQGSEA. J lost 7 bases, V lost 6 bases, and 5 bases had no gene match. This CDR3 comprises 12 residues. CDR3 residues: CSVVQGANEQFF. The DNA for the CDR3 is TGCAGCGTCGTTCAGGGGGCAAATGAGCAGTTCTTC.

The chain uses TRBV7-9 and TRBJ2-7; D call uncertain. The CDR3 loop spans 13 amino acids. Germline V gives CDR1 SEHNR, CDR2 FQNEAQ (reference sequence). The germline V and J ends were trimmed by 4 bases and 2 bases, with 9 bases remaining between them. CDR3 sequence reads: CASSYSATYEQYF. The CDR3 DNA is TGTGCCAGCAGCTACTCTGCTACCTACGAGCAGTACTTC.

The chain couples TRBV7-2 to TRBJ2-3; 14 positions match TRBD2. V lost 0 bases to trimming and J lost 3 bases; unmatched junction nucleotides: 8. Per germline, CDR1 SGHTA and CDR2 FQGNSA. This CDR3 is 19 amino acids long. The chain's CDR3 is CASSLASGTSGGRTDTQYF. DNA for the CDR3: TGTGCCAGCAGCTTAGCCTCCGGGACTAGCGGGGGTCGTACAGATACGCAGTATTTT. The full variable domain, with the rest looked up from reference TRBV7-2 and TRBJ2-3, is GAGVSQSPSNKVTEKGKDVELRCDPISGHTALYWYRQSLGQGLEFLIYFQGNSAPDKSGLPSDRFSAERTGGSVSTLTIQRTQQEDSAVYLCASSLASGTSGGRTDTQYFGPGTRLTVL.

The CDR3 DNA follows: TGTGCCAGCAGCTTAAATAGGGGGGAGCAGTTCTTC. Its protein is CASSLNRGEQFF. V is TRBV7-9 and J is TRBJ2-1, with TRBD1 as a possible D gene (6 bases). V was clipped by 2 bases and J by 10 bases, with 9 bases between them. CDR3 length: 12 residues. Germline V CDR1 and CDR2: SEHNR, FQNEAQ (reference sequence).

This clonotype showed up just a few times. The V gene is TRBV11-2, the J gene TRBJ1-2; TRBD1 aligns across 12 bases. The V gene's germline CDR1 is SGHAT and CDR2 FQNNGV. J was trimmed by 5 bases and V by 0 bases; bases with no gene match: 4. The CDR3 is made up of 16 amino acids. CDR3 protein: CASSLDRGQGAYGYTF. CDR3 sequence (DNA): TGTGCCAGCAGCTTAGATCGGGGACAGGGGGCGTATGGCTACACCTTC.

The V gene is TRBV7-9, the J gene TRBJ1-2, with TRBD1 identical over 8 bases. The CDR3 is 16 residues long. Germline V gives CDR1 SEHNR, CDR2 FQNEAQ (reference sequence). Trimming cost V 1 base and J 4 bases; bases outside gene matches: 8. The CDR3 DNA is TGTGCCAGCAGCTTAGAGGCAGGGGGCTTCGGCTATGGCTACACCTTC. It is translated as CASSLEAGGFGYGYTF.

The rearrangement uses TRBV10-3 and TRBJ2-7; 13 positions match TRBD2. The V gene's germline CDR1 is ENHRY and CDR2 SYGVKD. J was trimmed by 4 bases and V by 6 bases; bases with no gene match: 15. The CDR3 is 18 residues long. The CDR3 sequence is CAIRRRLAGGPGTYEQYV. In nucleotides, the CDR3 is TGTGCCATCAGGAGACGACTAGCGGGGGGACCTGGGACTTACGAGCAGTACGTC.

The DNA of the CDR3 is TGTGCCAGCAGTCCTACAGGAGTCTATGGCTACACCTTC. Translating it yields CASSPTGVYGYTF. This rearrangement joins TRBV6-5 to TRBJ1-2, with D possibly being TRBD1 (5 bases). This CDR3 spans 13 amino acids. Per germline, CDR1 MNHEY and CDR2 SVGAGI. The V end lost 5 bases, the J end lost 4 bases, and 11 bases lay between the germline ends.

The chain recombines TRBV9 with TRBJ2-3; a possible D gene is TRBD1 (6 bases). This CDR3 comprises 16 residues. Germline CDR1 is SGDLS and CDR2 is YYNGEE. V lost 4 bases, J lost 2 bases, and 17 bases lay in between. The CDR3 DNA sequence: TGTGCCAGCAGCCCCGGACAGATACTCCCCACAGATACGCAGTATTTT. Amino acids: CASSPGQILPTDTQYF. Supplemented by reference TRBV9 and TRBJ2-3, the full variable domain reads DSGVTQTPKHLITATGQRVTLRCSPRSGDLSVYWYQQSLDQGLQFLIQYYNGEERAKGNILERFSAQQFPDLHSELNLSSLELGDSALYFCASSPGQILPTDTQYFGPGTRLTVL.

DNA for the CDR3: TGCGCCAGCAGCCGCGAGTCGCTGGACACCGGGGAGCTGTTTTTT. This sequence encodes CASSRESLDTGELFF. This chain links TRBV4-3 with TRBJ2-2; D is unresolved. Germline values: CDR1 LGHNA, CDR2 YSLEER. This CDR3 comprises 15 residues. V was cut by 4 bases and J by 3 bases, with 12 bases left in between.

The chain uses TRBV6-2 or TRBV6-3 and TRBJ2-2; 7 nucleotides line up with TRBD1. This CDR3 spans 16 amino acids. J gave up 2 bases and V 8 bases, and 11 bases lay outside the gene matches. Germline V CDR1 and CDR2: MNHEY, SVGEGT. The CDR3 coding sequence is TGTGCCAGCGACCCCTTGGGGACAGATAACACCGGGGAGCTGTTTTTT. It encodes CASDPLGTDNTGELFF.

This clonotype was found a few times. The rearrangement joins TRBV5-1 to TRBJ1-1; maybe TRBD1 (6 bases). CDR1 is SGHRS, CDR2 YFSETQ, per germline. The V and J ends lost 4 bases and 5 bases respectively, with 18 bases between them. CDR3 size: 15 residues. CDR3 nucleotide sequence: TGCGCCAGCAGCCCCTGGGGGGACATGGGAACTGAAGCTTTCTTT. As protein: CASSPWGDMGTEAFF.

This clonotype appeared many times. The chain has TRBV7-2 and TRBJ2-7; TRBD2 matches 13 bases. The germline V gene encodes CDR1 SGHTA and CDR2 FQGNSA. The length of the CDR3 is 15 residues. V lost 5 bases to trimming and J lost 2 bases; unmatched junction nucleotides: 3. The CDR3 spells CASSLLAGGTYEQYV. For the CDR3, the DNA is TGTGCCAGCAGCCTACTAGCGGGGGGGACCTACGAGCAGTACGTC.

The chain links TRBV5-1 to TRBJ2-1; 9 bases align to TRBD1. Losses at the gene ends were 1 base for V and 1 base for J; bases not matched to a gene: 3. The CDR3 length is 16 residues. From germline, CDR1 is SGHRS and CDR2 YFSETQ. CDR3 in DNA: TGCGCCAGCAGCTTGACGGACAGGGGATCCTACAATGAGCAGTTCTTC. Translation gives CASSLTDRGSYNEQFF.